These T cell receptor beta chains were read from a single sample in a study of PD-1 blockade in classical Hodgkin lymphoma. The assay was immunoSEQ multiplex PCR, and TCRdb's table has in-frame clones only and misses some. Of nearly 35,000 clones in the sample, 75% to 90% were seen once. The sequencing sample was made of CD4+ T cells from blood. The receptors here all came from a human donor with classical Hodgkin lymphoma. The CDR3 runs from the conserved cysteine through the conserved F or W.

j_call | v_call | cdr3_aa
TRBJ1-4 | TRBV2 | CASSGTGRSEKLFF
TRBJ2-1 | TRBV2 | CATAGAVGYNEQFF
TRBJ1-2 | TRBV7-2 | CASSPDRVGYGYTF
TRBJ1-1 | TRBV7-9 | CAGGEYTNTEAFF
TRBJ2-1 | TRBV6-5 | CASSYKGLNEQFF
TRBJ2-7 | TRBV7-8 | CASSPPHAGGPLYEQYF
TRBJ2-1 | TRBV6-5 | CASSYGWTGGLNEQFF
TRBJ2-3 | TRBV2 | CASSPSGRSTDTQYF
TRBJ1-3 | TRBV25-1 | CASSDPGGSGNTIYF
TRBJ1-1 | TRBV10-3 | CAIRQELNTEAFF
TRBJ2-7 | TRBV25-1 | CASSADPGRGAYEQYF
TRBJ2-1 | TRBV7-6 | CASSLGLAGTYNEQFF
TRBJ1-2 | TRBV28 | CASGQIYGYTF
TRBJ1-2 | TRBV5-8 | CASSLRRGDYGYTF
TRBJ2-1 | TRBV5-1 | CASSPASGRGNEQFF
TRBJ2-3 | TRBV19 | CASSPQATDTQYF
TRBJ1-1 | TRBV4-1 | CASSQGQGGVTEAFF
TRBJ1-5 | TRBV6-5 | CASRQTRPQHF
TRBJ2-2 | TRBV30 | CAWSVYGQWGTGELFF
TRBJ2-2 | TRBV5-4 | CASSAKGANTGELFF
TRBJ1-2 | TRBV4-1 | CASSQDLSYGYTF
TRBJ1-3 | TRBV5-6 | CASSLVQASSGNTIYF
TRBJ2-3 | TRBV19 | CASSIRPPGDTQYF
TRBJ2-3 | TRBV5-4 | CASSDKRGTDTQYF
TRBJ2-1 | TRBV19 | CATRDSRSYNEQFF
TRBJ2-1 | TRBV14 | CASSQGGLKGHEQFF
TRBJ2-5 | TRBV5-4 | CASSLTGETQYF
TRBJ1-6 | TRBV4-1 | CASSQENSPLHF
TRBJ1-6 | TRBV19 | CASSIGAVNSPLHF
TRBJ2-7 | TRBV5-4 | CASTPITDPYEQYF
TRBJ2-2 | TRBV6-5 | CASSYPNTGELFF
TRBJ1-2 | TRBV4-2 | CASSQAFIAGEANYGYTF
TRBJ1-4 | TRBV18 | CASSPPSQGGEKLFF
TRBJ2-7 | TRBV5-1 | CASSLAGLAGVREQYF
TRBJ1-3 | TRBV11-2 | CASSLTTGSGNTIYF
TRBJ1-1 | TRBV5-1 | CASSLLGPGNTEAFF
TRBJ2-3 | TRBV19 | CASTQRASGGPWYF
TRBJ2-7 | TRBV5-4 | CASSFGGGHQYEQYF
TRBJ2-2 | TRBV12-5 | CASGLVLGELFF
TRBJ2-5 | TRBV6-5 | CASSYSRNRGLATQYF
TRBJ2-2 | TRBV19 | CASSHNGLGTGELFF
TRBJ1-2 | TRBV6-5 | CATQALGGYTF
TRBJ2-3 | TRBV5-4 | CASSLPSTLDTQYF
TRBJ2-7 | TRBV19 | CASSIAQGTYEQYF
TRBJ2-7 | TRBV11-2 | CASSLVPGGVAEQYF
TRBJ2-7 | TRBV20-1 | CSASTGDEQYF
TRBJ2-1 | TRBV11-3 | CASSLGTSGANEQFF
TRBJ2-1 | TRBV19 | CASSIRRRPSYNEQFF
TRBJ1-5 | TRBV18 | CASSPRVLERDQPQHF
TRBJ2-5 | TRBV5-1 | CASSLDLSGTQYF
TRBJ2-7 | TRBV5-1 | CASSLGRGVEQYF